This record concerns one T cell receptor (beta chain) sequence. Per the study methods: Amplification with reference gene primers provided the estimates of nucleated cell counts. Data came from immunoSEQ multiplex PCR; TCRdb stores just in-frame clones and leaves some out. V, J and clone size are those of that table, while D and trimming were read from the DNA. The sample gives 200,000 to 250,000 clones, roughly four fifths of which show up once; 3% is in the top ten. These data come from a study of blood T cell repertoires in COVID-19. Study as a whole: From the United States, Italy and Spain came samples of acute and convalescent COVID-19. T cells, B-cell-depleted T cells, or PBMCs supplied cDNA or gDNA.

The CDR3 length is 15 residues. Trimming removed 0 bases from V and 4 bases from J, with 10 bases in between. Per germline, CDR1 LNHNV and CDR2 YYDKDF (reference sequence). The receptor was derived from a woman in her 30s who had recovered from COVID-19. The gene calls are TRBV15 and TRBJ2-1, with D possibly being TRBD2 (6 bases). The sequenced sample consisted of peripheral blood. The CDR3 DNA sequence: TGTGCCACCAGCAGAGACCCGCGGGAATACAATGAGCAGTTCTTC. Its translation is CATSRDPREYNEQFF. The full variable domain, its missing parts supplied by reference TRBV15 and TRBJ2-1, is DAMVIQNPRYQVTQFGKPVTLSCSQTLNHNVMYWYQQKSSQAPKLLFHYYDKDFNNEADTPDNFQSRRPNTSFCFLDIRSPGLGDTAMYLCATSRDPREYNEQFFGPGTRLTVL.